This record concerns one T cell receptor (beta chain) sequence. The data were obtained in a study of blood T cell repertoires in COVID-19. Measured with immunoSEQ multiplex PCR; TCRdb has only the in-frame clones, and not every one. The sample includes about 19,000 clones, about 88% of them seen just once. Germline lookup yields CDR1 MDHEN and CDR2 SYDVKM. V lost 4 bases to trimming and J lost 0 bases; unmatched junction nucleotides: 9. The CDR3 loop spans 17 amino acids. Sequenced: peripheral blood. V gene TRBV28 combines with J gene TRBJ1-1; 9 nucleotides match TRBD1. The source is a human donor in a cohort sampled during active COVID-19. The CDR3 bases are TGTGCCAGCAGTTCAGGGACAGGGACGAGCGTGAACACTGAAGCTTTCTTT. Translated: CASSSGTGTSVNTEAFF.